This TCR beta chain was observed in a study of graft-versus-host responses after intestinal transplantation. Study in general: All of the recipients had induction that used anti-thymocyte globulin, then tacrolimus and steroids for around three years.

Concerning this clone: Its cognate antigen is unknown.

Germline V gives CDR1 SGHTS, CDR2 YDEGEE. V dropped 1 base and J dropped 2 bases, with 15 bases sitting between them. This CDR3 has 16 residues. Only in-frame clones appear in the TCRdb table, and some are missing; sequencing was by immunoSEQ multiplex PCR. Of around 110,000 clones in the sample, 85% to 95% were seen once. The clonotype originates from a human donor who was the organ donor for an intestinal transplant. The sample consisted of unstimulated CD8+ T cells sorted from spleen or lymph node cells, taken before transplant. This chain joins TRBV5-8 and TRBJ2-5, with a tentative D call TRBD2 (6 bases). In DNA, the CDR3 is TGTGCCAGCAGCTTGTCTGAAGCGGGCATTCAAGAGACCCAGTACTTC. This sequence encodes CASSLSEAGIQETQYF. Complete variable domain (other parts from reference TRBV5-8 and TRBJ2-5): EAGVTQSPTHLIKTRGQQATLRCSPISGHTSVYWYQQALGLGLQFLLWYDEGEERNRGNFPPRFSGRQFPNYSSELNVNALELEDSALYLCASSLSEAGIQETQYFGPGTRLLVL.